One and the same sample provided the 10 T cell receptor beta chains below, sequenced in a study of T cells in Graves' hyperthyroidism and ophthalmopathy. Amplification of TCR beta CDR3 regions was performed using RNA transcripts as template. In the first-round RT-PCR of the TCR CDR3, the HTBI primer set was used. Via MiXCR, TCRdb re-called the multiplex PCR reads, giving one row per CDR3 protein. The repertoire holds fewer than 400,000 distinct CDR3 sequences, with roughly 15% as singletons. The sample was blood. The origin of the receptors is a man aged 25-40 years with Graves' hyperthyroidism.

The chain links TRBV19 to TRBJ2-5; maybe TRBD1 (5 bases). The CDR3 runs to 13 residues. Trimming took off 4 bases at V and 4 bases at J, with 10 bases between the two ends. The germline V gene has CDR1 LNHDA and CDR2 SQIVND (reference sequence). CDR3 loop: CASSKTDLETQYF. The CDR3 nucleotides are TGTGCCAGTAGTAAGACAGACTTAGAGACCCAGTACTTC. Variable domain in full (rest from reference TRBV19 and TRBJ2-5): DGGITQSPKYLFRKEGQNVTLSCEQNLNHDAMYWYRQDPGQGLRLIYYSQIVNDFQKGDIAEGYSVSREKKESFPLTVTSAQKNPTAFYLCASSKTDLETQYFGPGTRLLVL.

This clonotype was recorded a few times. The J gene is TRBJ2-7, the V gene TRBV3-1, with a weak D call TRBD1 (5 bases). Germline V CDR1 and CDR2: LGHDT, YNNKEL (reference sequence). The CDR3 loop spans 12 amino acids. Trimming stripped 6 bases from V and 6 bases from J, with 12 bases between. The CDR3 DNA sequence: TGTGCCAGCAGTCAGGGTCGGAGCGAGCAGTACTTC. Translation: CASSQGRSEQYF.

This clonotype came up many times. The V and J genes are TRBV11-2 and TRBJ2-1, with D maybe TRBD2 (6 bases). The ends were cut back, 0 bases at V and 8 bases at J, with 14 bases in the middle. Germline V gives CDR1 SGHAT, CDR2 FQNNGV. The CDR3 has 15 amino acids. CDR3 bases: TGTGCCAGCAGCTTAGATCCCTTGGAGGGCTATGAGCAGTTCTTC. This translates into CASSLDPLEGYEQFF. The variable domain in full, with the rest retrieved from reference TRBV11-2 and TRBJ2-1, is EAGVAQSPRYKIIEKRQSVAFWCNPISGHATLYWYQQILGQGPKLLIQFQNNGVVDDSQLPKDRFSAERLKGVDSTLKIQPAKLEDSAVYLCASSLDPLEGYEQFFGPGTRLTVL.

As for this clonotype: A clone one base away is much larger, so this may be a read error. J is TRBJ1-2 and V is TRBV30; the D gene is possibly TRBD1 (6 bases). CDR1 and CDR2 (germline): GTSNPN, SVGIG (reference sequence). This CDR3 contains 14 residues. The CDR3, as DNA: TGTGCCTGGAGGAGAGGTCAGGGGACGGATGGCTACATCTTC. This translates into CAWRRGQGTDGYIF.

This clonotype was recorded many times. V is TRBV14 and J is TRBJ2-1, with D perhaps TRBD2 (5 bases). Germline values: CDR1 SGHDN, CDR2 FVKESK. The ends were cut back, 4 bases at V and 2 bases at J, with 12 bases in the middle. There are 15 residues in the CDR3. The CDR3 DNA sequence: TGTGCCAGCAGCCCACCGGGAAGCGCCTACAATGAGCAGTTCTTC. It codes for CASSPPGSAYNEQFF.

Many counts were recorded for this clonotype. The CDR3 reads CAISTQGGNQPQHF. CDR3 DNA: TGTGCCATCAGCACGCAGGGTGGGAATCAGCCCCAGCATTTT. V usage is TRBV10-3 and J usage is TRBJ1-5; possible D gene TRBD1, 5 bases. The CDR3 is 14 amino acids. V lost 6 bases to trimming and J lost 4 bases, with 13 bases between them. CDR1 is ENHRY, CDR2 SYGVKD, per germline.

Many counts were recorded for this clonotype. The rearrangement joins TRBV11-2 to TRBJ2-1, with 10 bases aligning to TRBD2. The CDR3 runs to 15 residues. In germline, CDR1 is SGHAT, CDR2 FQNNGV. V shed 5 bases and J 7 bases; nucleotides not matched to a gene: 8. The CDR3 DNA reads as TGTGCCAGCAGCCCTCTAGCGGGAGCGCGGAATGAGCAGTTCTTC. Its protein is CASSPLAGARNEQFF.

Ten or more counts support this clonotype. CDR3 sequence: CASSQDRVPGTNIQYF. CDR3 in DNA: TGTGCCAGCAGCCAAGATAGGGTCCCCGGGACTAACATTCAGTACTTC. This chain uses TRBV3-1 with TRBJ2-4; a weak D match, TRBD2 (6 bases). This CDR3 contains 16 residues. V shed 0 bases and J shed 7 bases, with 16 bases lying between them. The germline V gene encodes CDR1 LGHDT and CDR2 YNNKEL (reference sequence).

This clonotype was counted ten times or more. The chain links TRBV5-1 to TRBJ2-1; D may be TRBD1 (6 bases). From germline, CDR1 is SGHRS and CDR2 YFSETQ. The V gene lost 1 base and the J gene lost 1 base, with 9 bases spanning the gap. This CDR3 contains 15 residues. CDR3 region: CASSLTTGSYNEQFF. For the CDR3, the DNA is TGCGCCAGCAGCTTGACAACAGGGTCCTACAATGAGCAGTTCTTC. The full variable domain, its missing parts supplied by reference TRBV5-1 and TRBJ2-1, is KAGVTQTPRYLIKTRGQQVTLSCSPISGHRSVSWYQQTPGQGLQFLFEYFSETQRNKGNFPGRFSGRQFSNSRSEMNVSTLELGDSALYLCASSLTTGSYNEQFFGPGTRLTVL.

This sequence joins TRBV19 and TRBJ2-7; 8 nucleotides align to TRBD1. Germline CDR1 LNHDA, CDR2 SQIVND (reference sequence). With 10 bases clipped from V and 3 bases from J, the junction kept 8 bases outside the gene matches. This CDR3 is 13 amino acids long. CDR3: CATSGQGLYEQYF. In nucleotides, the CDR3 is TGTGCCACCTCTGGACAGGGACTCTACGAGCAGTACTTC.